These 28 T cell receptor beta chains share one sample of origin, sequenced in a study of cytomegalovirus exposure and HLA in healthy donors. Vbeta (60) and Jbeta (13) primers were used in the PCR. Some clones are missing from TCRdb's copy, which holds only in-frame ones; the method was immunoSEQ multiplex PCR. The table records some 170,000 clones, just over 70% of them present only once. Sequenced: PBMCs. The receptor source for this set is a human donor in good health.

This rearrangement joins TRBV2 to TRBJ1-2; 7 bases are a match to TRBD1. With 6 bases clipped from V and 8 bases from J, the junction kept 9 bases outside the gene matches. The V gene's germline CDR1 is SNHLY and CDR2 FYNNEI. CDR3 length: 13 amino acids. In nucleotides, the CDR3 is TGTGCCAGCAGCCGTGGACAGGTTCGGGGCTACACCTTC. The encoded protein is CASSRGQVRGYTF.

This clone has just a few counts. The V and J genes are TRBV7-9 and TRBJ1-1; tentative D call: TRBD1 (5 bases). The CDR3 is made up of 14 amino acids. Trimming shortened V by 3 bases and J by 6 bases, and 14 bases separated the two germline ends. Per germline, CDR1 SEHNR and CDR2 FQNEAQ (reference sequence). CDR3 sequence reads: CASSFTQGIAEAFF. CDR3 DNA: TGTGCCAGCAGCTTCACTCAGGGAATCGCTGAAGCTTTCTTT.

This clone was detected only a few times. The chain links TRBV19 to TRBJ2-1; D might be TRBD1 (5 bases). Germline V gene sequence: CDR1 LNHDA, CDR2 SQIVND (reference sequence). Trimming pared 7 bases from V and 4 bases from J, leaving 14 bases between. The CDR3 is 14 residues long. DNA for the CDR3: TGTGCCAGTAAGGTGGCAGGGATGTACAATGAGCAGTTCTTC. This encodes CASKVAGMYNEQFF.

The rearrangement uses TRBV15 and TRBJ2-5, with 9 bases lining up with TRBD1. The V gene end was trimmed by 8 bases and the J gene end by 5 bases; junction bases not matched to a gene: 6. The CDR3 extends over 13 amino acids. Germline V gene lookup returns CDR1 LNHNV and CDR2 YYDKDF (reference sequence). The CDR3 DNA sequence: TGTGCCACCCAAACAGGGGGCGCGGAGACCCAGTACTTC. It specifies CATQTGGAETQYF.

This clone has more than one count but fewer than ten. The V gene is TRBV6-5, the J gene TRBJ2-7, with TRBD1 matching 7 bases. The J segment lost 9 bases and the V segment lost 6 bases, leaving 8 bases of the junction unmatched. Per germline, CDR1 MNHEY and CDR2 SVGAGI. The CDR3 is 12 residues long. For the CDR3, the DNA is TGTGCCAGCAGCCGGGACAGAGTTTGGCAGTACTTC. Protein product: CASSRDRVWQYF.

The V call is TRBV7-8, the J call TRBJ2-6; a weak D match, TRBD2 (6 bases). V gave up 8 bases and J gave up 0 bases, with 23 bases separating them. Germline values: CDR1 SGHVS, CDR2 FQNEAQ. The CDR3 is 19 amino acids. CDR3 DNA sequence: TGTGCCAGCCTGCTTAGAGGGGCAGGGAGGATCTCTGGGGCCAACGTCCTGACTTTC. Translated: CASLLRGAGRISGANVLTF.

V is TRBV11-2 and J is TRBJ2-5, with TRBD2 as a possible D gene (6 bases). V was trimmed by 6 bases and J by 5 bases, leaving 16 bases between them. The CDR3 covers 14 residues. The germline gives CDR1 SGHAT, CDR2 FQNNGV. DNA for the CDR3: TGTGCCAGCAGTTTGATCGGAGGAGGGGAGACCCAGTACTTC. This gives the protein CASSLIGGGETQYF.

The rearrangement links TRBV29-1 to TRBJ1-1, with D perhaps TRBD1 (5 bases). Germline V CDR1 and CDR2: SQVTM, ANQGSEA. CDR3 length equals 14 residues. V was trimmed by 0 bases and J by 4 bases, leaving 12 bases between them. CDR3 in DNA: TGCAGCGTTGAAGATCACGGGGGGAGCACTGAAGCTTTCTTT. Its protein is CSVEDHGGSTEAFF.

This clone has only a few counts. This chain connects TRBV7-2 to TRBJ2-1; D remains unclear. This CDR3 spans 14 amino acids. In germline, CDR1 is SGHTA, CDR2 FQGNSA. V was trimmed by 2 bases and J by 5 bases, leaving 10 bases between them. The CDR3 loop reads CASSLPPTDNEQFF. CDR3 DNA: TGTGCCAGCAGCTTACCGCCTACCGACAATGAGCAGTTCTTC.

V is TRBV7-6 and J is TRBJ1-3; D is unresolved. Germline V lookup: CDR1 SGHVS, CDR2 FNYEAQ. The CDR3 is 14 amino acids. Trimming pared 5 bases from V and 2 bases from J, leaving 10 bases between. The CDR3: CASSITVTGNTIYF. In nucleotides, the CDR3 is TGTGCCAGCAGCATAACAGTTACTGGAAACACCATATATTTT.

This chain joins TRBV19 and TRBJ2-6; TRBD1 matches at 8 bases. The V gene end was trimmed by 8 bases and the J gene end by 1 base; junction bases not matched to a gene: 1. This CDR3 region has 14 residues. Germline CDR1 is LNHDA and CDR2 is SQIVND (reference sequence). CDR3 DNA sequence: TGTGCCAGTCGGACAGGGTCTGGGGCCAACGTCCTGACTTTC. This codes for CASRTGSGANVLTF. Based on the CDR3 plus reference TRBV19 and TRBJ2-6, the full variable domain is DGGITQSPKYLFRKEGQNVTLSCEQNLNHDAMYWYRQDPGQGLRLIYYSQIVNDFQKGDIAEGYSVSREKKESFPLTVTSAQKNPTAFYLCASRTGSGANVLTFGAGSRLTVL.

The V gene is TRBV19, the J gene TRBJ1-2; no firm D call. The V end lost 6 bases, the J end lost 4 bases, and 15 bases lay between the germline ends. From germline, CDR1 is LNHDA and CDR2 SQIVND (reference sequence). This CDR3 region has 14 residues. CDR3 in DNA: TGTGCCAGTAGCATTCGAGGACTCACCTATGGCTACACCTTC. The encoded protein is CASSIRGLTYGYTF.

V is TRBV7-6 and J is TRBJ2-3; possible D gene TRBD1, 6 bases. This CDR3 region has 16 residues. V lost 5 bases and J lost 1, with 16 bases in between. Germline V gene sequence: CDR1 SGHVS, CDR2 FNYEAQ. CDR3 sequence: CASSLGHHLGTDTQYF. CDR3 coding DNA: TGTGCCAGCAGCCTGGGACACCATTTAGGCACAGATACGCAGTATTTT.

The chain is built from TRBV7-9 and TRBJ2-5, with D uncertain. Germline V gene lookup returns CDR1 SEHNR and CDR2 FQNEAQ (reference sequence). The ends were cut back, 2 bases at V and 1 base at J, with 5 bases in the middle. CDR3 size: 13 residues. CDR3 sequence (DNA): TGTGCCAGCAGCTTATCACTCCAAGAGACCCAGTACTTC. Its translation is CASSLSLQETQYF.

The chain recombines TRBV5-1 with TRBJ1-6; 7 bases fit TRBD1. The length of the CDR3 is 15 residues. CDR1 and CDR2 from the germline V gene are SGHRS and YFSETQ. Trimming took 0 bases from V and 6 from J; bases not matched to a gene: 3. The CDR3 region is CASSLGAGGNSPLHF. The DNA for the CDR3 is TGCGCCAGCAGCTTGGGGGCAGGGGGTAATTCACCCCTCCACTTT.

This clone was observed a single time. The chain links TRBV4-1 to TRBJ1-4, with TRBD1 matching over 7 bases. This CDR3 spans 15 amino acids. After removal of 0 bases from V and 8 bases from J, the junction contained 6 bases not matched to a gene. Germline V gene data show CDR1 as MGHRA and CDR2 as YSYEKL. CDR3 loop: CASSQENRGWEKLFF. CDR3 in DNA: TGCGCCAGCAGCCAAGAGAACAGGGGTTGGGAAAAACTGTTTTTT.

The chain employs TRBV7-2 and TRBJ1-6; 7 bases agree with TRBD1. The CDR3 totals 15 residues. The V segment lost 6 bases and the J segment 5 bases; nucleotides outside the gene matches: 7. Germline V gene sequence: CDR1 SGHTA, CDR2 FQGNSA. Here the CDR3 reads CASSRGGANNSPLHF. For the CDR3, the DNA is TGTGCCAGCAGTCGAGGGGGCGCGAATAATTCACCCCTCCACTTT.

The gene calls are TRBV7-9 and TRBJ2-3; 9 bases match TRBD2. Germline CDR1 and CDR2: SEHNR and FQNEAQ (reference sequence). The CDR3 is 18 residues long. Trimming cost V 0 bases and J 4 bases; bases outside gene matches: 11. CDR3 bases: TGTGCCAGCAGCTTAGCTTACGAACCGGGACTAGCAGCAGATACGCAGTATTTT. It specifies CASSLAYEPGLAADTQYF.

This clone was seen a handful of times. The chain combines TRBV7-2 with TRBJ1-4, with TRBD1 identical over 10 bases. Germline V gene lookup returns CDR1 SGHTA and CDR2 FQGNSA. This CDR3 contains 14 residues. The trim removed 4 bases at V and 8 bases at J, leaving 4 bases unmatched. CDR3 nucleotide sequence: TGTGCCAGCAGCTCGACAGGGGGCGCCGAAAAACTGTTTTTT. Translation: CASSSTGGAEKLFF.

This chain connects TRBV7-6 to TRBJ2-7; perhaps TRBD1 as D (7 bases). The germline CDR1 and CDR2 sequences are SGHVS and FNYEAQ. This CDR3 region has 15 residues. V lost 3 bases to trimming and J lost 4 bases, with 16 bases between them. The DNA for the CDR3 is TGTGCCAGCAGCTTGGGGGGCGGGACAGCGTACGAGCAGTACTTC. It encodes CASSLGGGTAYEQYF.

This clone was counted only a few times. This sequence joins TRBV4-1 and TRBJ2-5; D ambiguous. This CDR3 is 15 amino acids long. V was trimmed by 1 base and J by 1 base, leaving 10 bases between them. Germline CDR1 reads MGHRA; CDR2 reads YSYEKL. This chain's CDR3 is CASSQVLTPQETQYF. The CDR3 DNA sequence: TGCGCCAGCAGCCAAGTTTTGACACCCCAAGAGACCCAGTACTTC.

The V call is TRBV11-2, the J call TRBJ1-4; TRBD1 might be the D (5 bases). The CDR3 is 19 amino acids. Per germline, CDR1 SGHAT and CDR2 FQNNGV. V was trimmed by 5 bases and J by 4 bases, leaving 26 bases between them. The CDR3 DNA reads as TGTGCCAGCAGCGACAAACCGGTAGCAGGGATGGGTAATAATGAAAAACTGTTTTTT. The encoded protein is CASSDKPVAGMGNNEKLFF.

V gene TRBV5-3 combines with J gene TRBJ1-6; 8 bases agree with TRBD1. TRBV5-3 is classed as an ORF, of uncertain function. Losses at the gene ends were 2 bases for V and 5 bases for J; bases not matched to a gene: 6. The CDR3 loop spans 16 amino acids. CDR3 residues: CARSFGQGRNNSPLHF. CDR3 DNA: TGTGCCAGAAGCTTCGGACAGGGACGGAATAATTCACCCCTCCACTTT.

The rearrangement joins TRBV7-9 to TRBJ1-1; 7 bases map to TRBD1. J gave up 7 bases and V 7 bases, and 6 bases lay outside the gene matches. The germline V gene has CDR1 SEHNR and CDR2 FQNEAQ (reference sequence). This CDR3 spans 12 amino acids. The CDR3 nucleotides are TGTGCCAGCAAGGGACAGCCTTTTGAAGCTTTCTTT. It yields the protein CASKGQPFEAFF.

The chain employs TRBV18 and TRBJ1-3; 8 nucleotides line up with TRBD1. J gave up 3 bases and V 3 bases, and 10 bases lay outside the gene matches. Germline V CDR1 and CDR2: KGHSH, LQKENI. This CDR3 region has 17 residues. CDR3 sequence: CASSPLTGQGFGNTIYF. In nucleotides, the CDR3 is TGTGCCAGCTCACCTCTAACTGGACAGGGATTTGGAAACACCATATATTTT.

This chain uses TRBV7-2 with TRBJ2-7; 9 positions agree with TRBD1. CDR3 length equals 14 residues. The junction had 3 bases not matched to a gene; V was cut back by 5 bases and J by 1 base. Germline CDR1 is SGHTA and CDR2 is FQGNSA. CDR3 amino acids: CASSIDRGSYEQYF. CDR3 bases: TGTGCCAGCAGCATAGACAGGGGGTCCTACGAGCAGTACTTC.

This clone was counted a few times. The chain uses TRBV9 and TRBJ2-6, with a weak D call TRBD1 (5 bases). Germline assignment: CDR1 SGDLS and CDR2 YYNGEE. This CDR3 contains 15 residues. The V end was cut by 1 base, the J end by 2 bases, with 7 bases between. In DNA, the CDR3 is TGTGCCAGCAGCGTAACCAGGGCTGGGGCCAACGTCCTGACTTTC. Translation gives CASSVTRAGANVLTF.

The chain is built from TRBV19 and TRBJ1-5; no clear D gene. V was shortened by 3 bases and J by 8 bases, with 11 bases between the two germline ends. Germline CDR1 is LNHDA and CDR2 is SQIVND (reference sequence). There are 13 residues in the CDR3. As DNA, the CDR3 is TGTGCCAGTAGTATTGGCCCCAGCGAGCCCCAGCATTTT. This translates into CASSIGPSEPQHF.